What follows describes a single T cell receptor (beta chain). Antigen specificity is unknown. This specimen belongs to a study of shared clonotypes between healthy human individuals. On the study more broadly: Ranging from 18 to 49 in age, donors were two women and three men. Study observations and caveats: Sequencing depth was expected to affect clonotype sharing among donors. The study generally estimated greater richness for naive than memory subsets.

Assay execution proceeded at the deep level. Generated by immunoSEQ multiplex PCR, the TCRdb table keeps only in-frame clones and is missing some. The sample lists about 1.5 million clones; nearly 99% were seen once. Per the germline V gene, CDR1 is SGDLS and CDR2 is YYNGEE. The CDR3 runs to 14 residues. The germline V and J ends were trimmed by 3 bases and 0 bases, with 10 bases remaining between them. This receptor was taken from a man younger than 40 in good health. The chain recombines TRBV9 with TRBJ2-7, with D possibly matching TRBD1 (6 bases). Sequencing was done on a sample of naive CD4+ T cells sorted from blood. Subset described: CD45RA+ positively selected. CDR3 nucleotide sequence: TGTGCCAGCAGCGCGCAGGGACACTCCTACGAGCAGTACTTC. Protein sequence: CASSAQGHSYEQYF.